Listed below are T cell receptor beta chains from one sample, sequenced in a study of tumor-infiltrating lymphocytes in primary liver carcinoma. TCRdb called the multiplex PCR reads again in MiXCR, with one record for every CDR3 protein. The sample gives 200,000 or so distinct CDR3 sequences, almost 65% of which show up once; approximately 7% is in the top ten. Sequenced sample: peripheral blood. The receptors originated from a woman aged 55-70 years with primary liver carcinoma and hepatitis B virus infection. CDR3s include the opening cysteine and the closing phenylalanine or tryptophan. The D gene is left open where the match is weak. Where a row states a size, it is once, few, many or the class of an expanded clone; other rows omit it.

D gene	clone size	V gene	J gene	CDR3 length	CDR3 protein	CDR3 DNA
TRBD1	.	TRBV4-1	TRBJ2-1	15	CASSQEQGARNERFF	TGCGCCAGCAGCCAAGAGCAGGGGGCTCGCAATGAGCGGTTCTTC
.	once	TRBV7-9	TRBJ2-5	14	CASSLAGYQETEYF	TGTGCCAGCAGCTTAGCTGGGTACCAAGAGACCGAGTACTTC
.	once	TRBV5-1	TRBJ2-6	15	CASSPSVAGANVLTF	TGCGCCAGCAGCCCCTCAGTGGCTGGGGCCAACGTCCTGACTTTC
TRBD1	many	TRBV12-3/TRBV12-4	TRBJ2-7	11	CASSLDRRQYF	TGTGCCAGCAGCCTGGACAGGAGACAGTACTTC
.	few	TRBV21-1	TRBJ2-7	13	CARIRIGSYEQYF	TGTGCCAGGATCCGGATAGGGAGCTACGAGCAGTACTTC
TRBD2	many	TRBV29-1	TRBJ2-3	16	CSAGRGSSGLGDTQYF	TGCAGCGCTGGGAGGGGGTCTAGCGGGTTGGGAGATACGCAGTATTTT
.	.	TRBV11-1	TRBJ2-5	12	CASSNRGQIQYF	TGTGCCAGCAGTAACCGGGGGCAGATCCAGTACTTC
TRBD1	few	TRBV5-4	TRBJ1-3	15	CASSTGTGAGNTIYF	TGTGCCAGCAGTACCGGGACAGGGGCTGGAAACACCATATATTTT
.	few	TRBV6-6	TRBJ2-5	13	CASRQGAQETQYF	TGTGCCAGCAGACAGGGAGCGCAGGAGACCCAGTACTTC
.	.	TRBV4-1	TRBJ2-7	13	CASSRAKTYEQYF	TGCGCCAGCAGCCGAGCCAAGACTTACGAGCAGTACTTC
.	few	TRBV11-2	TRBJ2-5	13	CASSPGTQETQYF	TGTGCCAGCAGCCCTGGGACTCAAGAGACCCAGTACTTC
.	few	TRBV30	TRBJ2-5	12	CAWGDVGETQYF	TGTGCCTGGGGAGATGTCGGGGAGACCCAGTACTTC
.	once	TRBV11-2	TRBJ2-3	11	CASRDTYTQYF	TGTGCCAGCAGGGACACATACACGCAGTATTTT
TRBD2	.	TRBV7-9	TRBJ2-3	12	CTSGDFTDTQYF	TGTACCAGCGGGGACTTCACAGATACGCAGTATTTC
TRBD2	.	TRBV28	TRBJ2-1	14	CASQGLAGNNEQFF	TGTGCCAGCCAAGGACTAGCGGGAAACAATGAGCAGTTCTTC
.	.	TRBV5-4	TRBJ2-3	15	CASSPGPDVTDTHYF	TGTGCCAGCAGCCCGGGTCCCGACGTCACAGATACGCACTATTTT
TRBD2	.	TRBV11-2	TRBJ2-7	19	CASSPSGRTRIFWSYKQYF	TGTGCCAGCAGTCCTAGCGGGAGGACCCGGATATTTTGGTCCTACAAGCAGTACTTC
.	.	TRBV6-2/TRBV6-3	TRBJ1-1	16	CASSVGGRGMNTEAFF	TGTGCCAGCAGCGTCGGCGGGAGGGGCATGAACACTGAAGCTTTCTTT
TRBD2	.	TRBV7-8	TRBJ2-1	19	CASSSRTSGRSSSYNEQFF	TGTGCCAGCAGCTCCCGGACTAGCGGGAGGTCAAGCTCCTACAATGAGCAGTTCTTC
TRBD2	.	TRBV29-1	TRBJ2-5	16	CSVVRVASGNTETQYF	TGCAGCGTTGTTAGGGTGGCTAGCGGGAATACGGAGACCCAGTACTTC
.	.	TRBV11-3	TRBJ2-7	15	CASNLGAVESHEQYF	TGTGCCAGCAACTTAGGTGCAGTGGAATCCCACGAGCAGTACTTC
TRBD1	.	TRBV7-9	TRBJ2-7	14	CASSLRGQDYEQYF	TGTGCCAGCAGCTTAAGGGGGCAGGACTACGAGCAGTACTTC
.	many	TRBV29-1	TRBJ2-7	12	CSVDRGLDEQYF	TGCAGCGTTGACAGGGGTCTCGACGAGCAGTACTTC
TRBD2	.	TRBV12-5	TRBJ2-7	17	CASGLALAGAGSYEQYF	TGTGCTAGTGGTTTGGCCCTAGCGGGAGCAGGCTCCTACGAGCAGTACTTC
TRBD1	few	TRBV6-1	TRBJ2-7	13	CTSALTGGYEQYF	TGTACCAGCGCGTTAACAGGGGGCTACGAGCAGTACTTC
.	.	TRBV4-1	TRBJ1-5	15	CASSQHWYSNQPQHF	TGCGCCAGCAGCCAACACTGGTATAGCAATCAGCCCCAGCATTTT
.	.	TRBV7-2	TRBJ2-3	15	CASSLRTSGPDTQYF	TGTGCCAGCAGCTTAAGGACTTCAGGGCCAGATACGCAGTATTTT